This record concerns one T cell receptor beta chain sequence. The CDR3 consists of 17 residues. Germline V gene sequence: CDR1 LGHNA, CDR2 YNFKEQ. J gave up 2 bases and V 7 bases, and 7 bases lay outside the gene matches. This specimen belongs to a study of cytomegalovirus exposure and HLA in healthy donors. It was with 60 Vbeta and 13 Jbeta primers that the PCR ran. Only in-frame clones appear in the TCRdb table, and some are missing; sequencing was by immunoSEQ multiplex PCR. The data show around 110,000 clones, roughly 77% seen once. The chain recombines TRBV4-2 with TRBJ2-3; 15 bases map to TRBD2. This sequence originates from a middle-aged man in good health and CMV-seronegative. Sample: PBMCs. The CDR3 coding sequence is TGTGCCAGCAACCCCGGGACTAGCGGGGGGAACACAGATACGCAGTATTTT. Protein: CASNPGTSGGNTDTQYF.